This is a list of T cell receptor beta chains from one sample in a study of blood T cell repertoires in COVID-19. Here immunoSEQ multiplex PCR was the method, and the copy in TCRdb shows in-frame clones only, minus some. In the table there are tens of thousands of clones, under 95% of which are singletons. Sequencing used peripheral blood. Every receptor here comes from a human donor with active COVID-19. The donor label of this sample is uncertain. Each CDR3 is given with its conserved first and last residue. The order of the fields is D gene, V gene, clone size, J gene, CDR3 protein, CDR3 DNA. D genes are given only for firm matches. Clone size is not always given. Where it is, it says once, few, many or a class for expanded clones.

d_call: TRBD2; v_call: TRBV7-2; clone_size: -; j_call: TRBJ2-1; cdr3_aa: CASSLVAGGLVEQFF; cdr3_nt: TGTGCCAGCAGCTTAGTAGCGGGGGGGCTTGTTGAGCAGTTCTTC
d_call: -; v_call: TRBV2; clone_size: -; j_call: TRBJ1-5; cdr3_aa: CASSASGGVGQPQHF; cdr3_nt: TGTGCCAGCAGTGCGTCCGGAGGGGTAGGTCAGCCCCAGCATTTT
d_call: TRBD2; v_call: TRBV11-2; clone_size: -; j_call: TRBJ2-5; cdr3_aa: CASSLGGREWETQYF; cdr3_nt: TGTGCCAGCAGCTTAGGCGGGAGGGAGTGGGAGACCCAGTACTTC
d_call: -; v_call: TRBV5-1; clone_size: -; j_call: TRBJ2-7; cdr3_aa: CASSLDGAYEQYF; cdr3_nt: TGCGCCAGCAGCTTAGACGGGGCCTACGAGCAGTACTTC
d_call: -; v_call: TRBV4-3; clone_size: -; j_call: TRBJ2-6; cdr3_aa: CASSHPGALGALTF; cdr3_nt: TGCGCCAGCAGCCACCCAGGGGCACTGGGGGCCCTGACTTTC
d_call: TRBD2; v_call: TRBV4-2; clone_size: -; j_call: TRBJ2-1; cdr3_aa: CASSQERGGYNEQFF; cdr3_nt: TGTGCCAGCAGCCAAGAGCGGGGGGGCTACAATGAGCAGTTCTTC
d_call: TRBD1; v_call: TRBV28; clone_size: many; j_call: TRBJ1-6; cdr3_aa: CASSLFQGARGSYNSPLHF; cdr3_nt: TGTGCCAGCAGTTTATTCCAGGGGGCAAGAGGGTCCTATAATTCACCCCTCCACTTT
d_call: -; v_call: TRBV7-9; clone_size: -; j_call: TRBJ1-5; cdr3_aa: CASSPGDQPQHF; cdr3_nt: TGTGCCAGCAGTCCCGGTGATCAGCCCCAGCATTTT
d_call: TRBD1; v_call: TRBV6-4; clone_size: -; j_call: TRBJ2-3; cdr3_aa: CASRISTGMRTDTQYF; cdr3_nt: TGTGCCAGCAGGATCTCGACAGGGATGAGGACAGATACGCAGTATTTT
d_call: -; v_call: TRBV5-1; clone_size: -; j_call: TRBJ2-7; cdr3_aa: CASSLDGQRYEQYF; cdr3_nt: TGCGCCAGCAGCTTGGATGGACAGCGATACGAGCAGTACTTC
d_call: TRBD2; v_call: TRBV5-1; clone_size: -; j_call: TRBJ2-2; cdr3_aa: CASSDSTSLANTGELFF; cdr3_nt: TGCGCCAGCAGCGACTCGACTAGCCTTGCGAACACCGGGGAGCTGTTTTTT
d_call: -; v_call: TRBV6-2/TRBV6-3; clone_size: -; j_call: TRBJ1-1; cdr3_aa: CASSPVNTEAFF; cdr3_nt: TGTGCCAGCAGCCCCGTCAACACTGAAGCTTTCTTT
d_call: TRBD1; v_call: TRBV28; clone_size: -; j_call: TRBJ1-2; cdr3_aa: CASRRTGDSGYTF; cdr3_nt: TGTGCCAGCAGACGGACAGGGGATTCTGGCTACACCTTC
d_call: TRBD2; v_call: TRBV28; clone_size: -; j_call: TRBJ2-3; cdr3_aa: CASSLYSSGGGLSTDTQYF; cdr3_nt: TGTGCCAGCAGTTTATATTCTAGCGGGGGCGGCTTAAGCACAGATACGCAGTATTTT
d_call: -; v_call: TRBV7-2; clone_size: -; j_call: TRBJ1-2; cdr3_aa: CASSLPIDSGYTF; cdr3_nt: TGTGCCAGCAGCCTTCCAATAGACTCGGGCTACACCTTC
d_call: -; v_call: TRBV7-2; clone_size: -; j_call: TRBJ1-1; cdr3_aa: CASSFRMQQVVSTEAFF; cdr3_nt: TGTGCCAGCAGCTTTAGGATGCAACAGGTGGTAAGCACTGAAGCTTTCTTT
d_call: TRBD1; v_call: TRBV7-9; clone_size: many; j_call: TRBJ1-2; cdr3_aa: CASSPRDSNYGYTF; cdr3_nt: TGTGCCAGCAGCCCTCGGGACAGTAACTATGGCTACACCTTC
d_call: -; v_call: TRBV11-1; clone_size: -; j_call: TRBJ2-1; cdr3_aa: CASSQRQANSYNEQFF; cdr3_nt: TGTGCCAGCAGCCAAAGACAGGCTAATTCTTACAATGAGCAGTTCTTC
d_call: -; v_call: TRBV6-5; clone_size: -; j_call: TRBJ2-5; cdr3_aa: CASKSDRARETQYF; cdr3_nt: TGTGCCAGCAAATCAGACAGAGCCCGGGAGACCCAGTACTTC
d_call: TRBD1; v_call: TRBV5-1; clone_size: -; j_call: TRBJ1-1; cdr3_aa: CASSLAGQGDTEAFF; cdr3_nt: TGCGCCAGCAGCTTGGCCGGTCAGGGGGACACTGAAGCTTTCTTT
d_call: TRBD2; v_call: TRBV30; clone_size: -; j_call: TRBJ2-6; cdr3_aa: CAWNLVTGGTSGANVLTF; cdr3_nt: TGTGCCTGGAACTTGGTGACGGGGGGGACCTCTGGGGCCAACGTCCTGACTTTC
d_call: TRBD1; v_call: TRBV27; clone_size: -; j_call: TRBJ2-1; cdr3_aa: CASWTGDSYNEQFF; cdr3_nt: TGTGCCAGCTGGACAGGCGACTCCTACAATGAGCAGTTCTTC
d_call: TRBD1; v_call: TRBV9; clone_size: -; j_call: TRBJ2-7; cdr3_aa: CASSVGTEGEQYF; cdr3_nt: TGTGCCAGCAGCGTGGGGACAGAGGGCGAGCAGTACTTC
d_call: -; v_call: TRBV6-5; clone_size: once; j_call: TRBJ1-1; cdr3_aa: CASSFRSGGTEAFF; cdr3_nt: TGTGCCAGCAGTTTTCGGTCGGGGGGCACTGAAGCTTTCTTT
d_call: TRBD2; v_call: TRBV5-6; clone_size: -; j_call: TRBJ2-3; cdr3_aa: CASSRGGLAGITDTQYF; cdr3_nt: TGTGCCAGCAGCCGTGGAGGGCTAGCGGGGATCACAGATACGCAGTATTTT
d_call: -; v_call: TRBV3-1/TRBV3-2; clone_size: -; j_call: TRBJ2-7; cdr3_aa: CASSPTGSYEQYF; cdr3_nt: TGTGCCAGCAGCCCTACAGGCTCCTACGAGCAGTACTTC
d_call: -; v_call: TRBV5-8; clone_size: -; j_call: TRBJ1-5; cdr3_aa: CASSVGERSSQPQHF; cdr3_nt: TGTGCCAGCAGTGTCGGGGAGCGATCATCTCAGCCCCAGCATTTT
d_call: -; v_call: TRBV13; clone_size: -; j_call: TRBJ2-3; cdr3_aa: CASSFGLITDTQYF; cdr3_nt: TGTGCCAGCAGCTTCGGACTTATCACAGATACGCAGTATTTT
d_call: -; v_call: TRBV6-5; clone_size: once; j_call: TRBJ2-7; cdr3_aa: CASTLTTTTYEQYF; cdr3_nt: TGTGCCAGCACTCTAACCACTACTACCTACGAGCAGTACTTC
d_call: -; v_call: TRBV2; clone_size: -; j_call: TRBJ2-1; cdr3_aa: CASSEGRNRDFNEQFF; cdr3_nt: TGTGCCAGCAGTGAGGGCCGGAACAGGGATTTTAATGAGCAGTTCTTC
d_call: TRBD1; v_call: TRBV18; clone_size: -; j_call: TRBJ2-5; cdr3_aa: CASSGGQGLGETQYF; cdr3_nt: TGTGCCAGCTCAGGTGGACAGGGGTTGGGGGAGACCCAGTACTTC
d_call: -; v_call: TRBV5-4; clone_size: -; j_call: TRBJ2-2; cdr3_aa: CASSLVGGRVAGELFF; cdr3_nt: TGTGCCAGCAGCTTGGTGGGTGGCAGGGTTGCCGGGGAGCTGTTTTTT
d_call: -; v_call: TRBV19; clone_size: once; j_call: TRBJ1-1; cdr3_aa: CASSITGGSTEAFF; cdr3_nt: TGTGCCAGTAGTATCACGGGGGGCTCTACTGAAGCTTTCTTT
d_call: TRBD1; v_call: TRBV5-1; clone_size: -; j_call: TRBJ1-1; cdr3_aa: CASSSPQGGANTEAFF; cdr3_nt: TGCGCCAGCAGCTCACCCCAGGGGGGCGCGAACACTGAAGCTTTCTTT
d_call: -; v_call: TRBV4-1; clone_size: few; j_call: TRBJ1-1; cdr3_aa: CASSQDTSTEAFF; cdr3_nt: TGCGCCAGCAGCCAAGATACGAGCACTGAAGCTTTCTTT
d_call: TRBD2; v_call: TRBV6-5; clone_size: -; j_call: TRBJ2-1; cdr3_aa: CASSYETSGFEQFF; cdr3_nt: TGTGCCAGCAGTTACGAGACTAGCGGATTTGAGCAGTTCTTC
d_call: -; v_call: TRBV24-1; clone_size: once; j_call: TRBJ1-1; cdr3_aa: CATSDPPGYTEAFF; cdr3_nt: TGTGCCACCAGTGATCCACCAGGGTACACTGAAGCTTTCTTT
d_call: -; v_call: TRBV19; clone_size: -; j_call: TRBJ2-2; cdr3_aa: CASSIQDTNTGELFF; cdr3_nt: TGTGCCAGTAGTATACAGGACACAAACACCGGGGAGCTGTTTTTT
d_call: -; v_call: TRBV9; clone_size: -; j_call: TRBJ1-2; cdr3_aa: CASSVAMGHSYGYTF; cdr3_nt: TGTGCCAGCAGCGTAGCTATGGGACACAGCTATGGCTACACCTTC
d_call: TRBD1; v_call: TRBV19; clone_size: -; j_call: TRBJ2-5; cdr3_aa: CASSITGVETQYF; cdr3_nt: TGTGCCAGTAGTATAACAGGGGTCGAGACCCAGTACTTC
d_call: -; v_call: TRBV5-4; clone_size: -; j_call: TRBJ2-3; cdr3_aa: CASSLWGGGDVDTQYF; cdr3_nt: TGTGCCAGCAGCTTGTGGGGGGGCGGGGACGTAGATACGCAGTATTTT
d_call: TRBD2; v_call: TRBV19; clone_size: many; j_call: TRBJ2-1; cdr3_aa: CASTSWRGANEQFF; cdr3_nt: TGTGCCAGTACCTCCTGGCGGGGGGCCAATGAGCAGTTCTTC
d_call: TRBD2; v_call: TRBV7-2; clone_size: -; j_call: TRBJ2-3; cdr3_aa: CASSTPLAGATDTQYF; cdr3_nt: TGTGCCAGCAGCACTCCACTAGCGGGGGCCACAGATACGCAGTATTTT
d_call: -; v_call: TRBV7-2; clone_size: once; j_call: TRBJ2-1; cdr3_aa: CASSLAGSSYNEQFF; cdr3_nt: TGTGCCAGCAGCTTAGCGGGGAGCTCCTACAATGAGCAGTTCTTC
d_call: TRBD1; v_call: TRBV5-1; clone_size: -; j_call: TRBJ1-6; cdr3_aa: CASSWMTGTNSPLHF; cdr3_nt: TGCGCCAGCAGCTGGATGACAGGGACCAATTCACCCCTCCACTTT
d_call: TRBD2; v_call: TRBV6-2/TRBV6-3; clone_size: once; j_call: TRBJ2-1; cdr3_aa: CASSSIAGGSPSSYNEQFF; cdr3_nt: TGTGCCAGCAGTTCGATAGCGGGGGGCTCTCCGAGCTCCTACAATGAGCAGTTCTTC
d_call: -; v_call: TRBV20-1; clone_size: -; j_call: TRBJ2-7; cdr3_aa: CSARGLVEQYF; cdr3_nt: TGCAGTGCTAGAGGGCTGGTTGAGCAGTACTTC
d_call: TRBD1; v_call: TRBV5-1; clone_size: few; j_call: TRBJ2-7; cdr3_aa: CASSLSTGVIYEQYF; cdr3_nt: TGCGCCAGCAGCTTGTCGACAGGGGTTATCTACGAGCAGTACTTC